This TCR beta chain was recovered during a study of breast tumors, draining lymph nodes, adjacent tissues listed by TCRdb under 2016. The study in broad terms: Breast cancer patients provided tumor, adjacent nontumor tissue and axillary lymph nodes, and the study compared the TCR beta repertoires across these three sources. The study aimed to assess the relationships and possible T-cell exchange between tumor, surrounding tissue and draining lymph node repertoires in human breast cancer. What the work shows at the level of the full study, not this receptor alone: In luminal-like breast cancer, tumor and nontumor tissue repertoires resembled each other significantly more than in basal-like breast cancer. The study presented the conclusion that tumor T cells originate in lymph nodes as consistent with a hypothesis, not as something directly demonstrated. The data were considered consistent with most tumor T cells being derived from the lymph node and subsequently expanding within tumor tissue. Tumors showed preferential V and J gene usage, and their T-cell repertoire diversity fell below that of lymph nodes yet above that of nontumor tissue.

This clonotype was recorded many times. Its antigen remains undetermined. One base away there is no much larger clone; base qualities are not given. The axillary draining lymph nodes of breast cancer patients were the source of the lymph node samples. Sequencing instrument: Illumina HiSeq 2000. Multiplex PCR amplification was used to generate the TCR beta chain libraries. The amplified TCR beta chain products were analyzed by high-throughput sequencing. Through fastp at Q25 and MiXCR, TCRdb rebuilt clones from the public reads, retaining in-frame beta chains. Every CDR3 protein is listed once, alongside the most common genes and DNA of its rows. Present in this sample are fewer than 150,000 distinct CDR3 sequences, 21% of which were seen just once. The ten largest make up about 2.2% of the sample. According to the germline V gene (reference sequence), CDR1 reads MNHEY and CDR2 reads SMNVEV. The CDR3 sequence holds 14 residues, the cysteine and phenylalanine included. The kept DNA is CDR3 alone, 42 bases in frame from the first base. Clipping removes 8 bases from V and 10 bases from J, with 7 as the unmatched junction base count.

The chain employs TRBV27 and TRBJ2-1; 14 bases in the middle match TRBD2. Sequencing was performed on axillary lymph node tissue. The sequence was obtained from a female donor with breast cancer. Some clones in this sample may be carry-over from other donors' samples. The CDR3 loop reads CASEGLAGVGEQFF. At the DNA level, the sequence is TGTGCCAGCGAGGGACTAGCGGGAGTGGGAGAGCAGTTCTTC.